This TCR beta chain was captured in a study of OX40 agonist ivuxolimab in advanced cancers. The V gene's germline CDR1 is SNHLY and CDR2 FYNNEI. Trimming cost V 3 bases and J 3 bases, with 9 bases left between them. The CDR3 sequence is 14 residues long. The table came from immunoSEQ multiplex PCR; TCRdb's copy has only in-frame clones and leaves some out. The sample yields tens of thousands of clones, around nine tenths seen once. The starting material was CD4+ or CD8+ T cells sorted from blood, obtained in a trial of the OX40 agonist ivuxolimab. The sequence was collected from an adult with an advanced solid tumor such as melanoma, head and neck, liver or kidney cancer. The chain links TRBV2 to TRBJ1-5, with D perhaps matching TRBD1 (5 bases). As DNA, the CDR3 is TGTGCCAGCAGTGACGCGGGGCTCAATCAGCCCCAGCATTTT. It specifies CASSDAGLNQPQHF.